This TCR beta chain came from a study of blood T cell repertoires in COVID-19. Study context: Donors in the United States, Italy and Spain gave samples during acute or convalescent COVID-19. The cDNA or gDNA used as material had been derived from T cells, B-cell-depleted T cells, or PBMCs.

This clone has just one count. V was pared by 0 bases and J by 5 bases, with 16 bases between. The CDR3 spans 16 residues. In germline, CDR1 is SGHRS, CDR2 YFSETQ. As handled by the study authors: Amplifying reference gene primers gave estimates of nucleated cell counts. The method was immunoSEQ multiplex PCR; TCRdb's version includes in-frame clones alone and lacks a portion of them. The D gene and trimming were derived from the DNA, and the V and J assignments and clone size from that table. The data contain about 75,000 clones, approximately 87% of them singletons. Sequenced material: peripheral blood. The receptor was derived from a human donor in a cohort sampled during active COVID-19. This sequence joins TRBV5-1 and TRBJ2-3, with a tentative D call TRBD2 (5 bases). The CDR3 sequence is CASSLAGERVGDTQYF. CDR3 DNA: TGCGCCAGCAGCTTGGCGGGTGAGAGGGTCGGAGATACGCAGTATTTT.